Below are 8 T cell receptor beta chains sequenced from a single sample in a study of OX40 agonist ivuxolimab in advanced cancers. The protocol was immunoSEQ multiplex PCR, while the TCRdb copy is restricted to in-frame clones and leaves out a portion. The top ten clones hold around 9.5% of a sample with 60,000 to 65,000 clones, just under 85% of them seen once. Source: CD4+ or CD8+ T cells sorted from blood, taken in a trial of the OX40 agonist ivuxolimab. These receptors all stem from an adult with an advanced solid tumor such as melanoma, head and neck, liver or kidney cancer.

The chain carries TRBV2 and TRBJ2-5; TRBD2 aligns across 8 bases. With the DNA end fitting TRBJ2-7 better, the J assignment may be wrong. This CDR3 comprises 15 residues. Per germline, CDR1 SNHLY and CDR2 FYNNEI. CDR3 DNA: TGTGCCAGCAGTGAAGGGACTAGCCGCTCCTACGAGCAGTACTTC. Protein: CASSEGTSRSYEQYF.

This clone was found once. This chain connects TRBV18 to TRBJ2-1; 11 positions match TRBD1. V gave up 1 base and J gave up 13 bases; unmatched junction bases: 18. Germline V gene data show CDR1 as KGHSH and CDR2 as LQKENI. This CDR3 spans 18 amino acids. The CDR3 here is CASSPLRTGGAAHNAQFF. CDR3 sequence (DNA): TGTGCCAGCTCACCACTTAGGACAGGGGGCGCCGCCCACAATGCCCAGTTCTTC. Full variable domain (remainder filled in from reference TRBV18 and TRBJ2-1): NAGVMQNPRHLVRRRGQEARLRCSPMKGHSHVYWYRQLPEEGLKFMVYLQKENIIDESGMPKERFSAEFPKEGPSILRIQQVVRGDSAAYFCASSPLRTGGAAHNAQFFGPGTRLTVL.

The chain couples TRBV4-3 to TRBJ1-4; 7 bases line up with TRBD1. CDR1 and CDR2 (germline): LGHNA, YSLEER. V lost 0 bases and J lost 8; bases outside the gene matches: 3. This CDR3 region has 14 residues. This CDR3 is CASSQDATGEKLFF. The CDR3 bases are TGCGCCAGCAGCCAAGATGCGACAGGGGAAAAACTGTTTTTT.

The CDR3 is CASSYHGWDYTF. In DNA, the CDR3 is TGTGCCAGTAGCTATCACGGATGGGACTACACCTTC. V gene TRBV19 combines with J gene TRBJ1-2, with D hard to call. Per the germline V gene, CDR1 is LNHDA and CDR2 is SQIVND (reference sequence). V was trimmed by 6 bases and J by 10 bases, leaving 15 bases between them. CDR3 length equals 12 residues.

The V gene is TRBV6-5, the J gene TRBJ1-4; 9 nucleotides match TRBD1. V lost 6 bases, J lost 6 bases, and 8 bases stayed unmatched. The germline V gene encodes CDR1 MNHEY and CDR2 SVGAGI. The CDR3 runs to 15 residues. CDR3 coding DNA: TGTGCCAGCAGCCCCTCCGGGACAGGGTATGAAAAACTGTTTTTT. Translated: CASSPSGTGYEKLFF.

This clone was recorded a few times. This chain uses TRBV5-4 with TRBJ2-3; TRBD1 or TRBD2 may be the D gene (5 bases each). Trimming stripped 4 bases from V and 5 bases from J, with 14 bases between. CDR1 is SGHNT, CDR2 YYREEE, per germline (reference sequence). CDR3 length: 14 residues. The CDR3 reads CASSVQGEKDTQYF. The CDR3 DNA sequence: TGTGCCAGCAGCGTTCAGGGAGAGAAAGATACGCAGTATTTT.

This clone showed up just a few times. The V gene is TRBV2, the J gene TRBJ1-1; D unclear. Germline-derived CDR1 and CDR2 are SNHLY and FYNNEI. The CDR3 contains 15 residues. V gave up 5 bases and J gave up 3 bases, with 16 bases separating them. For the CDR3, the DNA is TGTGCCAGCAGTCGGTCGGGTAGGGCGGACACTGAAGCTTTCTTT. This codes for CASSRSGRADTEAFF. Complete variable domain (other parts from reference TRBV2 and TRBJ1-1): EPEVTQTPSHQVTQMGQEVILRCVPISNHLYFYWYRQILGQKVEFLVSFYNNEISEKSEIFDDQFSVERPDGSNFTLKIRSTKLEDSAMYFCASSRSGRADTEAFFGQGTRLTVV.

The J gene is TRBJ1-6, the V gene TRBV7-9; D is unresolved. V lost 1 base and J lost 8, with 9 bases in between. CDR3 length equals 14 residues. Germline values: CDR1 SEHNR, CDR2 FQNEAQ (reference sequence). The CDR3 DNA reads as TGTGCCAGCAGCTTAGATCGTATCCATTCACCCCTCCACTTT. It codes for CASSLDRIHSPLHF. Full variable domain (rest looked up from reference TRBV7-9 and TRBJ1-6): DTGVSQNPRHKITKRGQNVTFRCDPISEHNRLYWYRQTLGQGPEFLTYFQNEAQLEKSRLLSDRFSAERPKGSFSTLEIQRTEQGDSAMYLCASSLDRIHSPLHFGNGTRLTVT.